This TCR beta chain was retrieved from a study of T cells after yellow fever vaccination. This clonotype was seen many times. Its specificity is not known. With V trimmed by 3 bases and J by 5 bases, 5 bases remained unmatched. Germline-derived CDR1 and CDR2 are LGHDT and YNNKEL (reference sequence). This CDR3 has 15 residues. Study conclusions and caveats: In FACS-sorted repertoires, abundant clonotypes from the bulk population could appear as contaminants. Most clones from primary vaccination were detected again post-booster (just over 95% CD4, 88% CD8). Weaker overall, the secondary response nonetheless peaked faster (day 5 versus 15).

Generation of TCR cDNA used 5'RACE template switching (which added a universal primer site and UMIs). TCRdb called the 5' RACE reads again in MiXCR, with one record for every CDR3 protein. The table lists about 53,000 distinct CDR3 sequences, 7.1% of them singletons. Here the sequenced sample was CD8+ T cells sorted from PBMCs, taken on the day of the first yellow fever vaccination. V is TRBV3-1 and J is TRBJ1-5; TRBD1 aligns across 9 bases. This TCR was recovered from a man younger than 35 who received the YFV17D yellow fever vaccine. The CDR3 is CASSHRQGVDQPQHF. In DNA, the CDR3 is TGTGCCAGCAGCCATAGACAGGGGGTCGATCAGCCCCAGCATTTT.